The following is a T cell receptor beta chain sequence with its context. Its antigen is undetermined. Each CDR3 protein gets one entry after TCRdb re-called the 5' RACE reads with MiXCR. The sample includes 2,000 or so distinct CDR3 sequences, 15% seen only once; the top ten take around 30%. This entry belongs to a study of spatial heterogeneity in lung cancer. Study findings and constraints: Higher tumor mutation counts went along with higher counts of expanded intratumoral alpha and beta TCRs.

Germline CDR1 and CDR2: MNHEY and SMNVEV (reference sequence). There are 13 residues in the CDR3. V lost 4 bases to trimming and J lost 8 bases, with 15 bases between them. As for time point: sample taken at primary tumor resection. Sequencing was performed on whole RNA extracted from tumor and nontumor lung tissue, or from frozen PBMC, and the material was left unsorted. The source was lung tumor tissue, collected at surgery. The source is a male donor with early-stage non-small cell lung cancer. This chain links TRBV27 with TRBJ2-7; possible D gene TRBD2, 5 bases. CDR3 sequence: CASSSTLAGQQYF. CDR3 bases: TGTGCCAGCAGTTCCACCCTCGCGGGTCAGCAGTACTTC.